This T cell receptor (beta chain) was captured by sequencing in a study of OX40 agonist ivuxolimab in advanced cancers. Overall study context: Ivuxolimab was delivered to patients intravenously every 2 weeks at doses spanning 0.01 to 10 mg/kg.

Findings and caveats of the study: CD4+ and CD8+ blood T cells expanded clonally by week 6 at 0.1 to 3.0 mg/kg. Also showing low normalized T-cell clonal expansion were some of the nonresponders.

Points on this clone: No antigen is known for it.

V dropped 5 bases and J dropped 2; count of bases not matched to a gene: 3. In germline, CDR1 is SGHVS, CDR2 FQNEAQ. The CDR3 spans 13 residues. The assay was immunoSEQ multiplex PCR, and TCRdb's table has in-frame clones only and misses some. This sample has about 79,000 clones, with over 75% found just once. The source is an adult with an advanced solid tumor such as melanoma, head and neck, liver or kidney cancer. The starting material was CD4+ or CD8+ T cells sorted from blood, obtained in a trial of the OX40 agonist ivuxolimab. The chain employs TRBV7-8 and TRBJ2-7; 7 nucleotides align to TRBD1. CDR3 coding DNA: TGTGCCAGCAGCCCGGGACAGACCTACGAGCAGTACTTC. Amino acids: CASSPGQTYEQYF.